This T cell receptor beta chain appears in the sequencing data of a study of T-cell reconstitution after alpha-beta-depleted transplantation in children. For TCRbeta, the library was prepared with unique molecular identifiers. TCRdb analysed the PCR reads with MiXCR anew, one entry per CDR3 protein. The sample carries over 150,000 distinct CDR3 sequences, approximately 6.9% recorded once. The germline gives CDR1 MNHEY, CDR2 SVGAGI. Deletions cut 9 bases from V and 2 bases from J, with 13 bases between. This CDR3 spans 13 amino acids. Findings and caveats of the study: There were some patients whose high TCRbeta diversity at day 60 came from surviving recipient T cells and thymic progenitors. The main origin of T-cell counts and diversity one year after transplant was newly produced T cells.

This clonotype was detected ten times or more. Its antigen is undetermined. The chain uses TRBV6-5 and TRBJ2-5; D might be TRBD1 (6 bases). This receptor was identified in a boy aged 2-15 years with acute lymphoblastic leukemia, due to receive a stem cell transplant. The material was PBMCs, obtained before TCRalphabeta/CD19-depleted stem cell transplant. CDR3 nucleotide sequence: TGTGCCAGTCAGACAGGATCACAAGAGACCCAGTACTTC. Its protein is CASQTGSQETQYF.